This paragraph reports one T cell receptor (beta chain). Antigen specificity is unknown. TCRdb re-analysed the RT-PCR reads in MiXCR, keeping a single row per CDR3 protein. The sample carries around 480,000 distinct CDR3 sequences, approximately 15% recorded once. The data derive from a study of response to subunit inactivated influenza vaccine. Study observations and caveats: Each seasonal flu vaccination may recruit only limited new T cells, authors suggested.

In germline, CDR1 is LGHNA, CDR2 YSLEER. The CDR3 is 15 amino acids. V was pared by 4 bases and J by 2 bases, with 14 bases between. The sample here was CD4+ T cells sorted from PBMCs, taken around 25 months after vaccination. This clonotype was sampled from a man between 50 and 75 years old who received an inactivated influenza vaccine. The chain employs TRBV4-3 and TRBJ1-1; the D is unclear. The CDR3 is CASSPAIWENTEAFF. The CDR3 nucleotides read TGCGCCAGCAGCCCAGCCATTTGGGAAAACACTGAAGCTTTCTTT.